This T cell receptor (beta chain) is drawn from a study of OX40 agonist ivuxolimab in advanced cancers. Regarding the study as a whole: Clones of CD4+ and CD8+ blood T cells grew by week 6 at doses of 0.1 to 3.0 mg/kg. Those patients achieving a partial response at 0.1-3.0 mg/kg showed among the lowest clonal expansion.

Measured with immunoSEQ multiplex PCR; TCRdb has only the in-frame clones, and not every one. Seen here are 85,000 to 90,000 clones, approximately 89% observed once, and the top ten hold about 0.2%. Comments on this clone: Its matching antigen is unknown.

At cycle 4 day 1, cycle 7 day 1, and baseline, blood was sampled. The sample in question was CD4+ or CD8+ T cells sorted from blood, obtained in a trial of the OX40 agonist ivuxolimab. The sequence was collected from an adult with an advanced solid tumor such as melanoma, head and neck, liver or kidney cancer.

CDR3 coding DNA: TGTGCCAGCAGTCCCGCTAGCGGGAGGTCCTACGAGCAGTACTTC. It is translated as CASSPASGRSYEQYF. V is TRBV28 and J is TRBJ2-7, with 11 bases lining up with TRBD2. This CDR3 has 15 residues. The trim removed 5 bases at V and 1 base at J, leaving 4 bases unmatched. Looked up from germline, CDR1 is MDHEN and CDR2 is SYDVKM. Full variable domain (outside the CDR3, taken from reference TRBV28 and TRBJ2-7): DVKVTQSSRYLVKRTGEKVFLECVQDMDHENMFWYRQDPGLGLRLIYFSYDVKMKEKGDIPEGYSVSREKKERFSLILESASTNQTSMYLCASSPASGRSYEQYFGPGTRLTVT.